This T cell receptor (beta chain) was retrieved from a study of blood T cells in healthy people across ages. General observations from the study: Among long-lived donors, naive CD4+ cells were more numerous and diversity higher than in aged donors.

They isolated at least 6 million PBMCs from each sample. Total RNA amounts of at least 6 micrograms were extracted per sample. The authors ran a second PCR of 7 to 11 cycles using a sample-barcoded 5' primer and a J-beta primer mix. TCRdb called the 5' RACE reads again in MiXCR, with one record for every CDR3 protein. The sample lists 580,000 or so distinct CDR3 sequences, about 45% occurring once. Only a few counts were recorded for this clonotype. Its target is not known. Sequencing was carried out using blood. The clonotype comes from a man older than 75 in good health.

CDR3 residues: CATSVGYNEQFF. CDR3 DNA: TGTGCCACCAGTGTGGGATACAATGAGCAGTTCTTC. V gene TRBV15 combines with J gene TRBJ2-1, with D unresolved. V gave up 6 bases and J gave up 4 bases, with 7 bases separating them. Germline CDR1 reads LNHNV; CDR2 reads YYDKDF (reference sequence). This CDR3 comprises 12 residues. Full variable domain (rest looked up from reference TRBV15 and TRBJ2-1): DAMVIQNPRYQVTQFGKPVTLSCSQTLNHNVMYWYQQKSSQAPKLLFHYYDKDFNNEADTPDNFQSRRPNTSFCFLDIRSPGLGDTAMYLCATSVGYNEQFFGPGTRLTVL.